This T cell receptor beta chain was identified in a study of blood T cell repertoires in COVID-19. Assay used: immunoSEQ multiplex PCR; TCRdb lists only in-frame clones, some missing. The data hold 60,000 to 75,000 clones, with around 87% observed a single time. In germline, CDR1 is MNHEY, CDR2 SVGAGI. The ends were cut back, 8 bases at V and 11 bases at J, with 16 bases in the middle. This CDR3 contains 12 residues. This receptor was identified in a man aged 45-60 years with active COVID-19. The sequenced sample consisted of peripheral blood. The chain employs TRBV6-5 and TRBJ2-4; a weak D match, TRBD1 (5 bases). This CDR3 is CASRQGHIVQYF. CDR3 DNA sequence: TGTGCCAGCCGTCAGGGCCACATTGTTCAGTACTTC.